This record looks at one TCR beta chain sequence and its context. Its antigen is unknown. Germline lookup yields CDR1 MGHDK and CDR2 SYGVNS. The CDR3 totals 13 residues. The V and J ends lost 7 bases and 4 bases respectively, with 10 bases between them. This entry comes from a study of cytomegalovirus exposure and HLA in healthy donors. Study information: The Caucasian-associated ancestry cluster held around 76% of around 380 genotyped donors. General study findings and limits: Donor immune exposure was known only as CMV serostatus. The presence/absence work took it that sequencing depth was about the same across donors. Cytomegalovirus-associated TCR beta chains were listed, numbering some 150.

13 Jbeta primers and 60 Vbeta primers were used for the PCR. Libraries were prepared by immunoSEQ multiplex PCR; TCRdb keeps only in-frame clonotypes and omits some of them. The sample lists tens of thousands of clones; over 75% were seen once. The sample consisted of PBMCs. The rearrangement links TRBV25-1 to TRBJ2-2, with D possibly TRBD1 on 6 matching bases. This sequence originates from a man aged 40-55 years in good health and CMV-seronegative. In DNA form, the CDR3 reads TGTGCCAGCACTGGACAGTCCACCGGGGAGCTGTTTTTT. Translating gives CASTGQSTGELFF.